A single sample gave rise to the 12 T cell receptor beta chains below, sequenced in a study of OX40 agonist ivuxolimab in advanced cancers. Method: immunoSEQ multiplex PCR; TCRdb's copy keeps in-frame clones and lacks some. This sample has tens of thousands of clones; roughly 87% occur once, and the top ten carry about 22%. Sequencing was performed on CD4+ or CD8+ T cells sorted from blood, taken in a trial of the OX40 agonist ivuxolimab. Source of these receptors: an adult with an advanced solid tumor such as melanoma, head and neck, liver or kidney cancer.

In its sample, this clone was seen a few times. The chain uses TRBV19 and TRBJ1-1, with unresolved D. This CDR3 is 12 amino acids long. The germline gives CDR1 LNHDA, CDR2 SQIVND (reference sequence). With 5 bases removed from V and 9 bases from J, the gap between germline ends came to 13 bases. Here the CDR3 reads CASSPRQPQAFF. DNA of the CDR3: TGTGCCAGTAGTCCCAGACAACCCCAAGCTTTCTTT.

Here the CDR3 DNA reads TGTGCCAGCAGTGAAGGTATCGGGGGAATAGATACGCAGTATTTT. It codes for CASSEGIGGIDTQYF. This chain links TRBV2 with TRBJ2-3; D might be TRBD2 (6 bases). CDR1 and CDR2 from the germline V gene are SNHLY and FYNNEI. Trimming shortened V by 1 base and J by 5 bases, and 13 bases separated the two germline ends. This CDR3 contains 15 residues.

V usage is TRBV7-9 and J usage is TRBJ1-1, with 7 positions matching TRBD1. Trimming cost V 4 bases and J 0 bases; bases outside gene matches: 5. This CDR3 has 15 amino acids. Per germline, CDR1 SEHNR and CDR2 FQNEAQ (reference sequence). The CDR3 sequence: CASSSRQGMNTEAFF. DNA for the CDR3: TGTGCCAGCAGCTCTCGACAGGGCATGAACACTGAAGCTTTCTTT.

This clone was found once. The chain joins TRBV7-9 to TRBJ2-3; 7 bases are shared with TRBD2. In germline, CDR1 is SEHNR, CDR2 FQNEAQ (reference sequence). This CDR3 is built from 14 residues. Trimming took 6 bases from V and 3 from J; bases not matched to a gene: 6. The CDR3 protein is CASRLAIGTDTQYF. The CDR3 coding sequence is TGTGCCAGCAGACTAGCGATAGGAACAGATACGCAGTATTTT.

The gene calls are TRBV6-5 and TRBJ1-5; 8 bases agree with TRBD1. Germline assignment: CDR1 MNHEY and CDR2 SVGAGI. The CDR3 sequence is 15 residues long. With 6 bases clipped from V and 0 bases from J, the junction kept 4 bases outside the gene matches. DNA of the CDR3: TGTGCCAGCAGCCGGACAGGGAATAGCAATCAGCCCCAGCATTTT. Its protein product is CASSRTGNSNQPQHF.

The chain uses TRBV6-1 and TRBJ1-6; perhaps TRBD1 as D (5 bases). The germline V and J ends were trimmed by 7 bases and 4 bases, with 11 bases remaining between them. The CDR3 sequence is 14 residues long. The germline V gene encodes CDR1 MNHNS and CDR2 SASEGT. The CDR3 DNA reads as TGTGCCAGCACAACCCGGGGGTATAATTCACCCCTCCACTTT. It translates to CASTTRGYNSPLHF.

This clone has a handful of counts. The V call is TRBV27, the J call TRBJ2-1; tentatively, D is TRBD1 (5 bases). The germline V gene has CDR1 MNHEY and CDR2 SMNVEV (reference sequence). The CDR3 runs 12 residues. V gave up 6 bases and J gave up 4 bases, with 7 bases separating them. The CDR3 DNA is TGTGCCAGCAGAAACAGGTACAATGAGCAGTTCTTC. The encoded protein is CASRNRYNEQFF.

DNA of the CDR3: TGTGCCAGCAGCGAGGGGCCAGGGGTCTCCCGAGGAGGGACTGAAGCTTTCTTT. Encoded protein: CASSEGPGVSRGGTEAFF. The chain employs TRBV7-9 and TRBJ1-1; a possible D gene is TRBD1 (6 bases). With 5 bases removed from V and 5 bases from J, the gap between germline ends came to 27 bases. The CDR3 is 18 residues long. Looked up from germline, CDR1 is SEHNR and CDR2 is FQNEAQ (reference sequence).

The rearrangement links TRBV5-1 to TRBJ2-5; weak D call: TRBD2 (5 bases). The germline V gene encodes CDR1 SGHRS and CDR2 YFSETQ. Deletions cut 3 bases from V and 4 bases from J, with 16 bases between. This CDR3 spans 15 amino acids. Here the CDR3 reads CASSSFGIRRETQYF. Written as DNA, the CDR3 is TGCGCCAGCAGCTCTTTCGGGATTCGGAGAGAGACCCAGTACTTC.

The chain couples TRBV19 to TRBJ2-1; D remains ambiguous. Germline V gene data show CDR1 as LNHDA and CDR2 as SQIVND (reference sequence). Trimming pared 7 bases from V and 7 bases from J, leaving 17 bases between. The CDR3 consists of 14 residues. In DNA form, the CDR3 reads TGTGCCAGTATAGGTGCCCGACGAGTAAATGAGCAGTTCTTC. This translates into CASIGARRVNEQFF.

The rearrangement joins TRBV5-4 to TRBJ2-3, with 7 bases lining up with TRBD2. CDR1 and CDR2 from the germline V gene are SGHNT and YYREEE (reference sequence). V dropped 4 bases and J dropped 0; count of bases not matched to a gene: 8. The CDR3 spans 16 residues. The CDR3: CASSRSPSGSTDTQYF. Written as DNA, the CDR3 is TGTGCCAGCAGCCGATCCCCTAGCGGAAGCACAGATACGCAGTATTTT.

The V call is TRBV4-2, the J call TRBJ1-6; D remains unclear. Germline CDR1 reads LGHNA; CDR2 reads YNFKEQ. CDR3 size: 15 residues. The V gene lost 1 base and the J gene lost 6 bases, with 10 bases spanning the gap. The CDR3 is CASSQVALLNSPLHF. Written as DNA, the CDR3 is TGTGCCAGCAGCCAAGTCGCCCTCCTTAATTCACCCCTCCACTTT.